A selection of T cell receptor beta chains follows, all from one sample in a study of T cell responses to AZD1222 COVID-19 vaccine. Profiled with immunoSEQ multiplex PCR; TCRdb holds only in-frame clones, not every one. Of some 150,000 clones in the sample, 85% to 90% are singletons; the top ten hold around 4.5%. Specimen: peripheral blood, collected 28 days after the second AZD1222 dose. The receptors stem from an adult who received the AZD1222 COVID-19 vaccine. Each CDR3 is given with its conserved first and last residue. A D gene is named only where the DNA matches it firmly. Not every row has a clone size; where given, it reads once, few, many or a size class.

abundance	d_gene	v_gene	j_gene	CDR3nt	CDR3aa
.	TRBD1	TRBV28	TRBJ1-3	TGTGCCAGCAGTCCGCTAACAGGGGGAACAGGAAACACCATATATTTT	CASSPLTGGTGNTIYF
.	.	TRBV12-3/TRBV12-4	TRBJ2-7	TGTGCCAGCAGTTTACACGGGGTAGATGAGCAGTACTTC	CASSLHGVDEQYF
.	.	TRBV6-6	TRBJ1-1	TGTGCCAGCACCGAGAGGGAGAGCACTGAAGCTTTCTTT	CASTERESTEAFF
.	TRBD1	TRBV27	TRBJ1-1	TGTGCCAGCAGTTTATCAAGGACAGGGGGAGTCATGAACACTGAAGCTTTCTTT	CASSLSRTGGVMNTEAFF
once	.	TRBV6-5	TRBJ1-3	TGTGCCAGCAGTTACTCTCGATCTGGAAACACCATATATTTT	CASSYSRSGNTIYF
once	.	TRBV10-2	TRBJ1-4	TGCGCCAGCAGTCAAGGGCAGGTTCTTAATGAAAAACTGTTTTTT	CASSQGQVLNEKLFF
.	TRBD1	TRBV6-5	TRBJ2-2	TGTGCCAGCAGTTTCGGACAGGGAAACACCGGGGAGCTGTTTTTT	CASSFGQGNTGELFF
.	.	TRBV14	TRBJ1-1	TGTGCCAGCAGCCAAAGCCGGGACGTGAACACTGAAGCTTTCTTT	CASSQSRDVNTEAFF
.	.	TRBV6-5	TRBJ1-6	TGTGCCAGCGGGGGGGGCTCCTATAATTCACCCCTCCACTTT	CASGGGSYNSPLHF
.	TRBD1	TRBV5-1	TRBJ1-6	TGCGCCAGCAGCTTGGGGGCAGGGGGCAATTCACCCCTCCACTTT	CASSLGAGGNSPLHF
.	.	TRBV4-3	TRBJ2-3	TGCGCCAGCAGCCCCAACCCCCGCGGGGCGCGCGGAGATACGCAGTATTTT	CASSPNPRGARGDTQYF
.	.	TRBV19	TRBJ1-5	TGTGCCAGTAGTATAGAAGCGGCACAGCCCCAGCATTTT	CASSIEAAQPQHF
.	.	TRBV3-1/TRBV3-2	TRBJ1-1	TGTGCCAGCAGCCTTTCCAGGGGAACTGAAGCTTTCTTT	CASSLSRGTEAFF
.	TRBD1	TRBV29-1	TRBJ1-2	TGCAGCGTTGAGCAGGGGGCTAACTATGGCTACACCTTC	CSVEQGANYGYTF